This is a list of T cell receptor beta chains from one sample in a study of cytomegalovirus exposure and HLA in healthy donors. Assay: immunoSEQ multiplex PCR; the TCRdb copy retains only in-frame clones and omits some. The table shows over 65,000 clones, with more than 80% occurring only once. Sequencing was carried out using PBMCs. Source of these receptors: a woman aged 25 to 39 in good health and CMV-seronegative. Each CDR3 is given without its conserved first and last residue. Where a row states a size, it is once, few, many or the class of an expanded clone; other rows omit it.

clone size | V gene | CDR3 protein
. | TRBV19 | ASSIRLRQGDQETQY
. | TRBV9 | ASSVGESGGFYEQY
. | TRBV6-6 | ASSGGQAPAF
. | TRBV28 | ASSFGSGPGNTIY
. | TRBV19 | ASSWGRSYEQY
once | TRBV19 | ASSPPGRRGAGTDTQY
. | TRBV2 | ATLYWTVERSREETQY
. | TRBV30 | AWRRGSGNTIY
. | TRBV9 | ASSARSSYNSPLH
. | TRBV19 | ASSIVRGAKDEQF
. | TRBV7-9 | ASRSAGTSPGETQY
. | TRBV18 | ASHQAGGYYEQY
. | TRBV7-9 | ASSPTRDGYT
. | TRBV28 | ASSLRLTFGDYDNEQF
. | TRBV7-2 | ASSLTGGYGYT
. | TRBV11-2 | ASSSGDSLSNEKLF
. | TRBV18 | ASSPPRLGTLNGELF
. | TRBV5-1 | ASSLQPGTGINYGYT
. | TRBV7-2 | ASSLKGSSGNTIY
. | TRBV18 | ASSPPGRNTEAF
few | TRBV20-1 | SASGGTEAF
. | TRBV5-5 | ASSLSPLRTYEQY
once | TRBV5-4 | ASSPGTVVYEQY
. | TRBV7-2 | ASSSNTVGTEAF
. | TRBV7-2 | ASTKGGGANEQY
. | TRBV11-2 | ASSLDSSYNEQF
. | TRBV19 | ASREGSAGYEQY
. | TRBV6-5 | ASSEGDSNEKLF
. | TRBV30 | ACRTGAKSPLH
. | TRBV19 | ASSIDSGGSRTGELF
. | TRBV5-4 | ASSSLDIRGPEQY
. | TRBV7-9 | ASSFPTGGETQY
. | TRBV6-5 | ASSYYATGNYGYT
. | TRBV19 | ASSNNRRQGDSEQY
. | TRBV11-2 | ASNLVGRNTEAF
. | TRBV15 | ATSDQGYGYT
. | TRBV5-6 | ASSAGHIMNTEAF
. | TRBV11-3 | ASSLAGGGYT
. | TRBV6-5 | ASTLGLLYGYT
few | TRBV13 | ASSFRQGAAREQY
. | TRBV7-9 | SSSSRQGRMELPQH
. | TRBV2 | ASSEVGYTDTQY
. | TRBV15 | ATSWDTDSNQPQH
. | TRBV18 | ASSLNSLNTEAF
. | TRBV28 | ASSSYTGRAEAF
. | TRBV19 | ASRGTGSETQY
. | TRBV7-2 | ASSYRVQETQY
. | TRBV7-9 | ASSITGGNQPQH
. | TRBV10-3 | AISGSRDSITYEQY
. | TRBV19 | ASSPQGSFPQH
. | TRBV15 | ATSGGLAESGELF
. | TRBV6-6 | ASRFYDWSNQPQH
. | TRBV11-3 | ASSYPGDYNEQF
once | TRBV19 | ASSLGTGSYEQY